This TCR beta chain was captured by sequencing in a study of blood T cell repertoires in COVID-19. Study background: The study drew acute and convalescent COVID-19 samples from the United States, Italy and Spain.

J lost 7 bases, V lost 5 bases, and 15 bases had no gene match. This CDR3 region has 18 residues. Per the germline V gene, CDR1 is LGHNT and CDR2 is FRNRAP. This clone was counted once. Participants spanned ages roughly 18 to 90 years and resided in about 25 US areas. Before being deemed recovered, Cohort 3 donors had two negative PCRs, clearance, or symptom resolution. The assay was immunoSEQ multiplex PCR, and TCRdb's table has in-frame clones only and misses some. Of 150,000 to 200,000 clones detected, 70% to 90% appear once; the ten largest clones hold around 4.8%. Specimen: PBMCs or T cells enriched from blood (not recorded which). The receptor was derived from a woman aged 50 to 65 who had recovered from COVID-19. The rearrangement links TRBV12-5 to TRBJ2-1, with 12 nucleotides matching TRBD2. CDR3 residues: CASGPYDSGLAGWNEQFF. The CDR3 bases are TGTGCTAGTGGTCCTTACGATTCCGGACTAGCGGGATGGAATGAGCAGTTCTTC.